These 18 T cell receptor beta chains originate from one sample sequenced in a study of brain T cells in children with intractable seizures. This table comes from immunoSEQ multiplex PCR, and its TCRdb copy is limited to in-frame clones, with some not included. The data contain several thousand clones, around 73% of them singletons. Surgery cases with the highest brain T cell transcript signatures were chosen for sequencing. The sequenced sample was resected brain tissue, obtained at surgery. These receptors were obtained from a boy younger than two with tuberous sclerosis and intractable seizures.

This clone was picked up one time. This rearrangement joins TRBV2 to TRBJ2-7; 8 bases are shared with TRBD2. CDR1 SNHLY and CDR2 FYNNEI come from the germline V gene. After removal of 6 bases from V and 6 bases from J, the junction contained 10 bases not matched to a gene. This CDR3 has 14 residues. For the CDR3, the DNA is TGTGCCAGCAGGGTAGCGGGAATCGCCGGCGAGCAGTACTTC. Amino acid sequence: CASRVAGIAGEQYF.

This chain joins TRBV5-1 and TRBJ2-5; TRBD2 is a possible D gene (5 bases). CDR1 and CDR2 from the germline V gene are SGHRS and YFSETQ. V shed 0 bases and J shed 4 bases, with 10 bases lying between them. This CDR3 comprises 14 residues. The CDR3 here is CASSLELAGETQYF. CDR3 nucleotide sequence: TGCGCCAGCAGCTTGGAGCTTGCGGGAGAGACCCAGTACTTC.

This clone appeared once. The chain recombines TRBV5-1 with TRBJ2-1; TRBD1 might be the D (5 bases). Germline V gives CDR1 SGHRS, CDR2 YFSETQ. The CDR3 has 17 residues. Between the trimmed V and J ends, which lost 2 bases and 2 bases, there was a span of 17 bases. The CDR3, as DNA: TGCGCCAGCAGCTTACTCGACAGTTCCGTTGCCTACAATGAGCAGTTCTTC. It translates to CASSLLDSSVAYNEQFF.

The chain recombines TRBV10-3 with TRBJ1-1; tentative D call: TRBD1 (5 bases). The CDR3 covers 14 residues. Germline assignment: CDR1 ENHRY and CDR2 SYGVKD. V was pared by 10 bases and J by 1 base, with 16 bases between. The CDR3 DNA reads as TGTGCCACCACTCAGGAGGGGCGGAACACTGAAGCTTTCTTT. Its translation: CATTQEGRNTEAFF.

This chain connects TRBV11-1 to TRBJ2-5, with 10 bases identical to TRBD1. This CDR3 is 17 amino acids long. With V trimmed by 0 bases and J by 5 bases, 9 bases remained unmatched. CDR1 is SGHAT and CDR2 is FQDESV in the germline V gene (reference sequence). CDR3 sequence reads: CASSLAPRGTGAETQYF. For the CDR3, the DNA is TGTGCCAGCAGCTTAGCGCCCCGAGGGACAGGGGCTGAGACCCAGTACTTC.

Concerning this clone: Other DNA sequences from this sample encode an identical CDR3 as well. The chain employs TRBV9 and TRBJ1-1, with D unresolved. Trimming took off 2 bases at V and 1 base at J, with 6 bases between the two ends. This CDR3 comprises 13 residues. Germline V gene data show CDR1 as SGDLS and CDR2 as YYNGEE. In nucleotides, the CDR3 is TGTGCCAGCAGCGTTGCCGAGAACACTGAAGCTTTCTTT. Translation: CASSVAENTEAFF.

The V gene is TRBV6-1, the J gene TRBJ1-4, with 8 bases lining up with TRBD1. The CDR3 spans 17 residues. Unmatched junction bases numbered 12, after V lost 1 base and J lost 8 bases. Germline CDR1 is MNHNS and CDR2 is SASEGT. In DNA form, the CDR3 reads TGTGCCAGCAGTGAAGGCCGCGGACAGGGTCTCGGGGAAAAACTGTTTTTT. It encodes CASSEGRGQGLGEKLFF.

The chain employs TRBV2 and TRBJ2-6; D remains unclear. CDR3 length: 13 amino acids. V lost 8 bases and J lost 0, with 5 bases in between. Germline V gives CDR1 SNHLY, CDR2 FYNNEI. The chain's CDR3 is CASAHSGANVLTF. The CDR3 coding sequence is TGTGCCAGCGCGCACTCTGGGGCCAACGTCCTGACTTTC.

CDR3 loop: CASSLDRTSYGYTF. The CDR3 nucleotides are TGTGCCAGCAGCTTGGACAGAACATCCTATGGCTACACCTTC. The chain employs TRBV5-4 and TRBJ1-2; no clear D. Germline lookup yields CDR1 SGHNT and CDR2 YYREEE (reference sequence). Trimming took 0 bases from V and 4 from J, leaving 10 bases between them. The CDR3 is 14 amino acids. Drawing the rest from reference TRBV5-4 and TRBJ1-2, the complete variable domain is ETGVTQSPTHLIKTRGQQVTLRCSSQSGHNTVSWYQQALGQGPQFIFQYYREEENGRGNFPPRFSGLQFPNYSSELNVNALELDDSALYLCASSLDRTSYGYTFGSGTRLTVV.

This clone appeared a few times. The V call is TRBV2, the J call TRBJ2-7; TRBD2 aligns across 11 bases. J gave up 0 bases and V 5 bases, and 9 bases lay outside the gene matches. The CDR3 consists of 17 residues. Germline CDR1 reads SNHLY; CDR2 reads FYNNEI. The CDR3 is CASSPLAGGASSYEQYF. In DNA, the CDR3 is TGTGCCAGCAGTCCCCTAGCGGGGGGCGCCTCCTCCTACGAGCAGTACTTC.

V is TRBV7-9 and J is TRBJ2-3, with D tentatively TRBD2 (6 bases). V lost 0 bases and J lost 4, with 11 bases in between. CDR3 length equals 15 residues. The germline gives CDR1 SEHNR, CDR2 FQNEAQ (reference sequence). For the CDR3, the DNA is TGTGCCAGCAGCTTAGCTATGACGGGAGCAGATACGCAGTATTTT. Its translation: CASSLAMTGADTQYF.

V and J are TRBV7-9 and TRBJ2-1, with 7 positions matching TRBD2. The CDR3 is 16 residues long. Losses at the gene ends were 1 base for V and 0 bases for J; bases not matched to a gene: 3. Germline-derived CDR1 and CDR2 are SEHNR and FQNEAQ (reference sequence). DNA of the CDR3: TGTGCCAGCAGCTTAGGTAGCGGGTACTCCTACAATGAGCAGTTCTTC. Translated: CASSLGSGYSYNEQFF. Based on the CDR3 plus reference TRBV7-9 and TRBJ2-1, the full variable domain is DTGVSQNPRHKITKRGQNVTFRCDPISEHNRLYWYRQTLGQGPEFLTYFQNEAQLEKSRLLSDRFSAERPKGSFSTLEIQRTEQGDSAMYLCASSLGSGYSYNEQFFGPGTRLTVL.

The chain uses TRBV5-1 and TRBJ2-3; no reliable D call. This CDR3 is 14 amino acids long. V was cut by 0 bases and J by 1 base, with 6 bases left in between. From germline, CDR1 is SGHRS and CDR2 YFSETQ. CDR3 amino acids: CASSLVVGTDTQYF. Here the CDR3 DNA reads TGCGCCAGCAGCTTGGTCGTCGGCACAGATACGCAGTATTTT.

The chain is built from TRBV5-4 and TRBJ2-2; D gene ambiguous. The CDR3 length is 13 residues. V lost 4 bases to trimming and J lost 5 bases, with 9 bases between them. The V gene's germline CDR1 is SGHNT and CDR2 YYREEE (reference sequence). This chain's CDR3 is CASSGVSTGELFF. In DNA, the CDR3 is TGTGCCAGCAGCGGAGTCTCGACCGGGGAGCTGTTTTTT.

The J gene is TRBJ1-1, the V gene TRBV5-1; 9 nucleotides agree with TRBD1. In germline, CDR1 is SGHRS, CDR2 YFSETQ. The CDR3 is 15 amino acids. V was pared by 3 bases and J by 5 bases, with 8 bases of the junction left unmatched. The CDR3 loop is CASSSKQGAGTEAFF. For the CDR3, the DNA is TGCGCCAGCAGCTCGAAACAGGGGGCTGGGACTGAAGCTTTCTTT. Variable domain in full (rest from reference TRBV5-1 and TRBJ1-1): KAGVTQTPRYLIKTRGQQVTLSCSPISGHRSVSWYQQTPGQGLQFLFEYFSETQRNKGNFPGRFSGRQFSNSRSEMNVSTLELGDSALYLCASSSKQGAGTEAFFGQGTRLTVV.

The chain joins TRBV14 to TRBJ1-1; 9 bases map to TRBD1. This CDR3 is built from 15 residues. The ends lost 1 base at V and 4 bases at J; junction bases unmatched: 4. The germline V gene has CDR1 SGHDN and CDR2 FVKESK. The CDR3 loop reads CASSQVRTGATEAFF. The DNA for the CDR3 is TGTGCCAGCAGCCAAGTTAGGACAGGGGCCACTGAAGCTTTCTTT. Looking up the rest from reference TRBV14 and TRBJ1-1 gives the full variable domain: EAGVTQFPSHSVIEKGQTVTLRCDPISGHDNLYWYRRVMGKEIKFLLHFVKESKQDESGMPNNRFLAERTGGTYSTLKVQPAELEDSGVYFCASSQVRTGATEAFFGQGTRLTVV.

The chain recombines TRBV14 with TRBJ2-7; D unclear. CDR1 is SGHDN, CDR2 FVKESK, per germline. This CDR3 contains 15 residues. V was trimmed by 6 bases and J by 5 bases, leaving 20 bases between them. Written as DNA, the CDR3 is TGTGCCAGCAGTCGTACAGACCCGCTCCGCGACGAGCAGTACTTC. It codes for CASSRTDPLRDEQYF. The full variable domain, with the rest looked up from reference TRBV14 and TRBJ2-7, is EAGVTQFPSHSVIEKGQTVTLRCDPISGHDNLYWYRRVMGKEIKFLLHFVKESKQDESGMPNNRFLAERTGGTYSTLKVQPAELEDSGVYFCASSRTDPLRDEQYFGPGTRLTVT.

The V call is TRBV6-6, the J call TRBJ1-1, with D perhaps TRBD1 (6 bases). Trimming left V 6 bases short and J 0 bases short, with 14 bases between. Germline CDR1 MNHNY, CDR2 SVGAGI (reference sequence). The CDR3 length is 15 residues. The CDR3 region has the DNA TGTGCCAGCAGCCCCCGGACAGTGATGAACACTGAAGCTTTCTTT. It specifies CASSPRTVMNTEAFF.